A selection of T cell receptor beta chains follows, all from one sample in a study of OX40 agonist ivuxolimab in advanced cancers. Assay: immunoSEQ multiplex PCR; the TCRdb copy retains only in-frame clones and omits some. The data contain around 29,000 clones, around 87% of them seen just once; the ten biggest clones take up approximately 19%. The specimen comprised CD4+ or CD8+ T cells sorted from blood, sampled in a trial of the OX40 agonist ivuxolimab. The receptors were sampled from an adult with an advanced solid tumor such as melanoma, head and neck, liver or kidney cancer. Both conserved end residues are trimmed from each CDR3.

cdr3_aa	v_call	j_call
ASSLGQVGGYT	TRBV7-9	TRBJ1-2
ASSTSGTNTEAF	TRBV6-6	TRBJ1-1
ASSRDRGPNEKLF	TRBV18	TRBJ1-4
ASRTSPYEQY	TRBV5-1	TRBJ2-7
ASSQGANQPQH	TRBV4-1	TRBJ1-5
ASSQGAQGAANEKLF	TRBV4-3	TRBJ1-4
ASSAWTSGAYEQY	TRBV7-2	TRBJ2-7
ASSPRPGLTGLTPY	TRBV5-1	TRBJ2-7
ASRRTDMNTGELF	TRBV28	TRBJ2-2
ASSVSSSYNEQF	TRBV19	TRBJ2-1
ASRTDREEAF	TRBV5-6	TRBJ1-1
ASTPRDSPYEQY	TRBV7-9	TRBJ2-7
ASSYLVGPNGANVLT	TRBV7-6	TRBJ2-6
ASSELSSMNEQF	TRBV25-1	TRBJ2-1
ASSLERASGGPTSNEQF	TRBV13	TRBJ2-1
ASRLSGNYGYT	TRBV27	TRBJ1-2
ASSFFANTGELF	TRBV5-4	TRBJ2-2
ASSLINEQY	TRBV28	NA
SVSAWTEGEKLF	TRBV29-1	TRBJ1-4
ASTVPGTSGFQY	TRBV7-2	TRBJ2-7
ASWGDSPYEQY	TRBV5-1	TRBJ2-7
ASRVLAGETYEQY	TRBV27	TRBJ2-7
ASSLHQGGLADYNEQF	TRBV7-6	TRBJ2-1
SVGRDYGYT	TRBV29-1	TRBJ1-2
ASSLDLLTGETQY	TRBV11-3	TRBJ2-5
ASSTPLRNGGYT	TRBV2	TRBJ1-2
ASSPGTTLYEQY	TRBV6-5	TRBJ2-7
ASSIGGSGELF	TRBV19	TRBJ2-2
ASSLPQEGTHEQY	TRBV19	TRBJ2-7
ASSWGHTGELF	TRBV6-5	TRBJ2-2
ASRGQSGTGDYGYT	TRBV9	TRBJ1-2
ASSLEREHPEAF	TRBV27	TRBJ1-1
ASRVTGNTEAF	TRBV6-5	TRBJ1-1
ASSVSGGGTDTQY	TRBV9	TRBJ2-3
ASSRTSGVEQF	TRBV5-6	TRBJ2-1
ASSVDRGAISPLH	TRBV18	TRBJ1-6
ASSLIPPGQF	TRBV27	TRBJ2-1
ASSYGQHTEAF	TRBV6-5	TRBJ1-1
ATNDGYDTEAF	TRBV15	TRBJ1-1
ASSMAQGVFMSYT	TRBV19	TRBJ1-2
ASSAVSGGDETQY	TRBV9	TRBJ2-5